This T cell receptor (beta chain) stems from a study of blood T cells in healthy people across ages. Whole-study findings and limits: PBMCs that were unsorted prevented a conclusive naive versus antigen-experienced comparison.

Note on this clonotype: What it recognizes is unknown.

Sample-barcoded 5' priming and a J-beta primer mix drove a second PCR of roughly 6 to 12 cycles. TCRdb re-derived calls from the 5' RACE reads in MiXCR, one entry per CDR3 protein. This sample has more than 650,000 distinct CDR3 sequences, with more than 25% found just once. Looked up from germline, CDR1 is SGHVS and CDR2 is FQNEAQ. This CDR3 spans 15 amino acids. The same sample was also studied in work on T cells of mothers and their children. As reported in that work: Study donors consisted of three healthy Caucasian mothers and their six children. Mothers and children who were related shared slightly more overlap than unrelated pairs, but not significantly more.

Sequenced sample: blood. This clonotype originated in a boy younger than 18 in good health. The chain links TRBV7-8 to TRBJ2-5; no definite D call. The J call is uncertain, as TRBJ2-7 better fits the DNA end. CDR3 in amino acids: CASSLTRRFRDEQYF. In DNA form, the CDR3 reads TGTGCCAGCAGCTTAACACGGCGGTTCCGGGACGAGCAGTACTTC.